The 21 T cell receptor beta chains in this list originate from one sample, sequenced in a study of cytomegalovirus exposure and HLA in healthy donors. The PCR made use of 60 Vbeta and 13 Jbeta primers. Generated by immunoSEQ multiplex PCR, the TCRdb table keeps only in-frame clones and is missing some. The sample lists approximately 120,000 clones; around 75% were seen once. Sequencing used PBMCs. All receptors come from a woman in her forties or fifties in good health and CMV-seropositive.

In its sample, this clone was seen a few times. The rearrangement links TRBV30 to TRBJ2-5; 8 nucleotides match TRBD2. V shed 0 bases, J shed 4 bases, and the junction held 7 bases outside the gene matches. The CDR3 consists of 15 residues. The germline V gene encodes CDR1 GTSNPN and CDR2 SVGIG (reference sequence). CDR3 sequence reads: CAWSVSGGWVETQYF. The CDR3 nucleotides are TGTGCCTGGAGTGTCAGCGGGGGATGGGTAGAGACCCAGTACTTC.

CDR3 sequence: CASSASLAGADTQYF. CDR3 nucleotide sequence: TGCGCCAGCAGCGCCAGCCTAGCGGGGGCAGATACGCAGTATTTT. This rearrangement joins TRBV10-2 to TRBJ2-3, with TRBD2 identical over 10 bases. The CDR3 spans 15 residues. V lost 6 bases, J lost 4 bases, and 7 bases stayed unmatched. Looked up from germline, CDR1 is WSHSY and CDR2 is SAAADI.

V is TRBV29-1 and J is TRBJ1-2, with 8 bases aligning to TRBD1. After removal of 5 bases from V and 7 bases from J, the junction contained 18 bases not matched to a gene. The CDR3 consists of 16 residues. Germline V CDR1 and CDR2: SQVTM, ANQGSEA. The CDR3 protein is CSVYRSPVQGAFGYTF. The CDR3 DNA follows: TGCAGCGTTTATAGGTCCCCAGTTCAGGGGGCGTTTGGCTACACCTTC.

CDR3 loop: CASGTGNSGNTIYF. CDR3 nucleotide sequence: TGTGCCTCCGGGACAGGGAACTCTGGAAACACCATATATTTT. The chain has TRBV30 and TRBJ1-3; 9 bases are a match to TRBD1. Unmatched junction bases numbered 4, after V lost 7 bases and J lost 0 bases. This CDR3 is 14 amino acids long. CDR1 is GTSNPN, CDR2 SVGIG, per germline (reference sequence).

The V gene is TRBV5-4, the J gene TRBJ2-2; 8 bases line up with TRBD2. Trimming cost V 4 bases and J 0 bases; bases outside gene matches: 11. Looked up from germline, CDR1 is SGHNT and CDR2 is YYREEE (reference sequence). The CDR3 runs to 18 residues. The CDR3 DNA follows: TGTGCCAGCAGCCCCAAGGGGCTAGCGGGCCCGAACACCGGGGAGCTGTTTTTT. This encodes CASSPKGLAGPNTGELFF. The variable domain in full, completed from reference TRBV5-4 and TRBJ2-2, reads ETGVTQSPTHLIKTRGQQVTLRCSSQSGHNTVSWYQQALGQGPQFIFQYYREEENGRGNFPPRFSGLQFPNYSSELNVNALELDDSALYLCASSPKGLAGPNTGELFFGEGSRLTVL.

This chain uses TRBV4-3 with TRBJ1-1; D is unclear. Germline V gene data show CDR1 as LGHNA and CDR2 as YSLEER. V was cut by 1 base and J by 1 base, with 10 bases left in between. The CDR3 contains 15 residues. The CDR3 region is CASSQARAGNTEAFF. The CDR3 nucleotides are TGCGCCAGCAGCCAAGCGCGCGCGGGGAACACTGAAGCTTTCTTT.

The V and J genes are TRBV10-2 and TRBJ2-3; 8 bases are a match to TRBD2. V trimming: 7 bases; J trimming: 2 bases; junction bases outside the gene matches: 8. Per the germline V gene, CDR1 is WSHSY and CDR2 is SAAADI. The CDR3 contains 15 residues. CDR3 sequence (DNA): TGCGCCAGCACTTCAAAGCGGGGGTACACAGATACGCAGTATTTT. Its protein is CASTSKRGYTDTQYF.

CDR3: CASTLGTLGTEAFF. The DNA for the CDR3 is TGTGCCAGTACCCTCGGGACACTAGGCACTGAAGCTTTCTTT. V is TRBV19 and J is TRBJ1-1; possibly TRBD1 for D (6 bases). In germline, CDR1 is LNHDA, CDR2 SQIVND (reference sequence). The CDR3 has 14 amino acids. V was shortened by 7 bases and J by 4 bases, with 16 bases between the two germline ends.

The chain uses TRBV18 and TRBJ1-1; D gene uncertain. This CDR3 contains 15 residues. Per the germline V gene, CDR1 is KGHSH and CDR2 is LQKENI. V lost 3 bases and J 0 bases, leaving 11 bases between the germline ends. CDR3 DNA: TGTGCCAGCTCACCCCTGTTGCGAATGAACACTGAAGCTTTCTTT. This translates into CASSPLLRMNTEAFF.

This chain uses TRBV30 with TRBJ1-6; 8 bases align to TRBD1. Germline trimming cut 5 bases from V and 5 bases from J; bases unmatched to any gene: 5. The CDR3 is 14 amino acids. Per germline, CDR1 GTSNPN and CDR2 SVGIG (reference sequence). As DNA, the CDR3 is TGTGCCTGGGACAGGGGCATCCATAATTCACCCCTCCACTTT. Protein product: CAWDRGIHNSPLHF.

V gene TRBV7-9 combines with J gene TRBJ2-5, with D possibly TRBD2 on 5 matching bases. Trimming removed 5 bases from V and 5 bases from J, with 12 bases in between. The length of the CDR3 is 13 residues. Germline CDR1 and CDR2: SEHNR and FQNEAQ (reference sequence). The CDR3 loop reads CASSRGGGETQYF. The CDR3, as DNA: TGTGCCAGCAGCAGAGGAGGCGGTGAGACCCAGTACTTC. Complete variable domain (other parts from reference TRBV7-9 and TRBJ2-5): DTGVSQNPRHKITKRGQNVTFRCDPISEHNRLYWYRQTLGQGPEFLTYFQNEAQLEKSRLLSDRFSAERPKGSFSTLEIQRTEQGDSAMYLCASSRGGGETQYFGPGTRLLVL.

In DNA form, the CDR3 reads TGTGCCAGCAGTGAAAGACAGGGGGGTGAAGCTTTCTTT. This codes for CASSERQGGEAFF. The chain employs TRBV6-1 and TRBJ1-1; 9 positions agree with TRBD1. Trimming removed 2 bases from V and 7 bases from J; junction bases left unmatched: 2. The V gene's germline CDR1 is MNHNS and CDR2 SASEGT. This CDR3 contains 13 residues.

V and J are TRBV30 and TRBJ1-1; the D gene is possibly TRBD1 (5 bases). The V gene lost 0 bases and the J gene lost 3 bases, with 14 bases spanning the gap. CDR3 length: 15 residues. The germline V gene has CDR1 GTSNPN and CDR2 SVGIG (reference sequence). Written as DNA, the CDR3 is TGTGCCTGGAGTGTACCGCCCGGGGGATACACTGAAGCTTTCTTT. Translated, it gives CAWSVPPGGYTEAFF.

CDR3 in amino acids: CASSLGTSGIYEQYF. Written as DNA, the CDR3 is TGCGCCAGCAGCTTGGGGACTAGCGGGATCTACGAGCAGTACTTC. The rearrangement links TRBV5-1 to TRBJ2-7, with TRBD2 matching 12 bases. This CDR3 has 15 residues. Germline V CDR1 and CDR2: SGHRS, YFSETQ. J lost 3 bases, V lost 0 bases, and 1 base had no gene match.

The chain combines TRBV5-1 with TRBJ1-2; weak D call: TRBD1 (6 bases). Germline CDR1 SGHRS, CDR2 YFSETQ. V lost 4 bases and J lost 2, with 21 bases in between. The CDR3 has 17 residues. This CDR3 reads CASSHLPTGPKNYGYTF. CDR3 DNA: TGCGCCAGCAGCCACCTACCGACAGGCCCTAAAAACTATGGCTACACCTTC.

The V call is TRBV4-3, the J call TRBJ2-7, with D unresolved. V lost 3 bases, J lost 5 bases, and 11 bases lay in between. The CDR3 covers 13 residues. Looked up from germline, CDR1 is LGHNA and CDR2 is YSLEER. CDR3 DNA: TGCGCCAGCAGCCACCGCCCCTATGACGAGCAGTACTTC. Translated, it gives CASSHRPYDEQYF.

The gene calls are TRBV18 and TRBJ2-1, with TRBD1 identical over 7 bases. V lost 0 bases to trimming and J lost 6 bases; unmatched junction nucleotides: 2. Germline CDR1 is KGHSH and CDR2 is LQKENI. This CDR3 is built from 14 residues. The CDR3 sequence is CASSPPRTGNEQFF. CDR3 DNA sequence: TGTGCCAGCTCACCACCGAGGACAGGCAATGAGCAGTTCTTC. Together with reference TRBV18 and TRBJ2-1, the CDR3 gives the full variable domain: NAGVMQNPRHLVRRRGQEARLRCSPMKGHSHVYWYRQLPEEGLKFMVYLQKENIIDESGMPKERFSAEFPKEGPSILRIQQVVRGDSAAYFCASSPPRTGNEQFFGPGTRLTVL.

The V call is TRBV6-5, the J call TRBJ2-2; 8 nucleotides agree with TRBD1. CDR3 length equals 15 residues. CDR1 MNHEY and CDR2 SVGAGI come from the germline V gene. The trim removed 7 bases at V and 2 bases at J, leaving 6 bases unmatched. CDR3 sequence reads: CASKPGQGNTGELFF. CDR3 nucleotides: TGTGCCAGCAAACCTGGACAGGGTAACACCGGGGAGCTGTTTTTT.

The chain is built from TRBV2 and TRBJ1-2, with a possible D match to TRBD1 (6 bases). Germline V gene lookup returns CDR1 SNHLY and CDR2 FYNNEI. V lost 6 bases, J lost 3 bases, and 11 bases lay in between. CDR3 length: 13 amino acids. CDR3 loop: CASRPQGYYGYTF. CDR3 DNA sequence: TGTGCCAGCAGGCCACAGGGTTACTATGGCTACACCTTC.

The chain employs TRBV5-1 and TRBJ1-2; D is possibly TRBD1 (6 bases). Germline assignment: CDR1 SGHRS and CDR2 YFSETQ. The CDR3 sequence is 13 residues long. Trimming stripped 0 bases from V and 4 bases from J, with 7 bases between. In DNA form, the CDR3 reads TGCGCCAGCAGCTTGGGGACAGTCTATGGCTACACCTTC. The encoded protein is CASSLGTVYGYTF.

This clone was recorded a few times. A junction end diverges from the germline sequence, so it may reflect a read error. The gene calls are TRBV9 and TRBJ1-2; tentative D call: TRBD1 (6 bases). This CDR3 comprises 13 residues. Germline loops: CDR1 SGDLS, CDR2 YYNGEE. The CDR3 here is CASSGQSSYRYTF. The DNA for the CDR3 is TGTGCCAGCAGTGGACAGAGTTCCTATCGCTACACCTTC.